This T cell receptor beta chain was documented in a study of identical twins. General study findings and limits: Insertions ran lower in abundant cord blood beta clonotypes, though not in memory repertoires. Zero-insertion analyses might be partly confounded by invariant T cells like MAIT and iNKT. Low generation-probability sequences were in excess among twin-shared out-of-frame alpha sequences. Beta out-of-frame sequences showed weaker excess sharing between twins.

TCRdb re-analysed the 5' RACE reads in MiXCR, keeping a single row per CDR3 protein. The profile shows 350,000 to 400,000 distinct CDR3 sequences, approximately 8.7% of them singletons. On this clonotype: What it binds is not known.

CDR1 and CDR2 from the germline V gene are MNHEY and SVGEGT. CDR3 length: 18 amino acids. V lost 6 bases to trimming and J lost 4 bases; unmatched junction nucleotides: 10. The receptor comes from a woman between 50 and 59 years old in good health. This chain connects TRBV6-2 or TRBV6-3 to TRBJ2-6; 12 positions agree with TRBD2. The specimen sequenced was naive T cells sorted from blood. The CDR3 DNA reads TGTGCCAGCAGACCTACTAGCGGGAGGTCGGCGGGGGCCAACGTCCTGACTTTC. This sequence encodes CASRPTSGRSAGANVLTF.